The clone carrying this T cell receptor beta chain was counted a few times. Its target is unknown. The record originates from a study of cytomegalovirus exposure and HLA in healthy donors. General study results and limits: Listed as cytomegalovirus-associated were 164 TCR beta chains. A highly shared variant cluster was judged a likely technical artifact.

The PCR ran on 60 Vbeta and 13 Jbeta primers. Sequenced by immunoSEQ multiplex PCR; TCRdb stores in-frame clones only, minus some. The data show 200,000 to 300,000 clones, with 70% to 90% seen just once and about 0.22% held by the top ten. The CDR3 runs to 15 residues. V was pared by 5 bases and J by 1 base, with 3 bases of the junction left unmatched. Germline V gene data show CDR1 as LGHNA and CDR2 as YNFKEQ. This sequence was found in a girl aged 2-10 years in good health and CMV-seronegative. The sample taken for sequencing was PBMCs. This sequence joins TRBV4-2 and TRBJ2-3; 10 bases agree with TRBD2. For the CDR3, the DNA is TGTGCCAGCAGCGCAACTAGCGGGGGCACAGATACGCAGTATTTT. Amino acids: CASSATSGGTDTQYF.